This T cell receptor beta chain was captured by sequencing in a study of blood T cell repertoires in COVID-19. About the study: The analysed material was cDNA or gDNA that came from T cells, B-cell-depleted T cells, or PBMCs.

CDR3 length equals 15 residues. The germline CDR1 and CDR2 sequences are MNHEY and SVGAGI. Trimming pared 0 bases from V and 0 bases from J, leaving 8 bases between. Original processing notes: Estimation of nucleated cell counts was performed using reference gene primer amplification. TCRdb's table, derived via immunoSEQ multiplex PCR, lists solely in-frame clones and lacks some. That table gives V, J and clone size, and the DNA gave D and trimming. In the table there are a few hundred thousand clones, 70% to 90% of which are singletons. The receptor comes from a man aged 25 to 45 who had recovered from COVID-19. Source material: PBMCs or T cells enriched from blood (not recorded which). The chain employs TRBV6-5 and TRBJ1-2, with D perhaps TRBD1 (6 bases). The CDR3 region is CASSYSDSANYGYTF. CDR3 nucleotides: TGTGCCAGCAGTTACTCGGACAGTGCTAACTATGGCTACACCTTC.